This T cell receptor (beta chain) comes out of a study of coeliac disease. V shed 1 base, J shed 0 bases, and the junction held 8 bases outside the gene matches. Germline V gene sequence: CDR1 SGHAT, CDR2 FQNNGV. This CDR3 contains 19 residues. This table comes from immunoSEQ multiplex PCR, and its TCRdb copy is limited to in-frame clones, with some not included. The sample records around 3,600 clones, roughly 70% being singletons. In regard to this clone: The target antigen is unknown.

Study findings and constraints: In active celiac disease, intraepithelial and lamina propria TRB and TRG repertoires were less clonal than controls.

The sequenced material came from intraepithelial lymphocytes from the gut. The V and J genes are TRBV11-2 and TRBJ2-1; 11 nucleotides line up with TRBD2. The sequence was obtained from a woman aged 60 to 75 with active celiac disease. This chain's CDR3 is CASSLVLLAGVSSYNEQFF. The CDR3 DNA reads TGTGCCAGCAGCTTAGTGCTACTAGCGGGGGTCAGCTCCTACAATGAGCAGTTCTTC.